A selection of T cell receptor beta chains follows, all from one sample in a study of T cells in Graves' hyperthyroidism and ophthalmopathy. MiXCR, applied by TCRdb to the multiplex PCR reads, yields one record per CDR3 protein. The sample yields 500,000 to 600,000 distinct CDR3 sequences, around 17% seen once. Input material: blood. The receptors originated from a woman under 30 with Graves' hyperthyroidism. Both conserved end residues are part of each CDR3. D genes are given only for firm matches. Clone size is not always given. Where it is, it says once, few, many or a class for expanded clones.

v_gene	j_gene	abundance	d_gene	CDR3aa	CDR3nt
TRBV6-1	TRBJ2-1	-	TRBD2	CASSYFRTSGNPTEQFF	TGTGCCAGCAGTTATTTTCGGACTAGCGGGAATCCCACTGAGCAGTTCTTC
TRBV3-1	TRBJ2-1	many	-	CASSLSSRVEQFF	TGTGCCAGCAGCCTATCTAGCAGGGTAGAGCAGTTCTTC
TRBV20-1	TRBJ2-1	many	-	CSDNPGSYNEQFF	TGCAGTGATAATCCGGGATCGTACAATGAGCAGTTCTTC
TRBV11-3	TRBJ1-4	-	-	CASSAGLGEKLFF	TGTGCCAGCAGCGCGGGACTAGGGGAAAAACTGTTTTTT
TRBV20-1	TRBJ1-3	-	-	CSAPAQGLSGNTIYF	TGCAGTGCGCCAGCGCAGGGTCTCTCTGGAAACACCATATATTTT
TRBV5-1	TRBJ2-1	many	TRBD2	CASSLGRLAGVPYNEQFF	TGCGCCAGCAGCTTGGGTCGACTAGCGGGAGTACCCTACAATGAGCAGTTCTTC
TRBV10-1	TRBJ2-3	-	-	CASSEGPDTQYF	TGCGCCAGCAGTGAAGGTCCAGATACGCAGTATTTT
TRBV29-1	TRBJ2-3	many	-	CSGRRQYTDTQYF	TGCAGCGGGCGTAGGCAGTACACAGATACGCAGTATTTT
TRBV11-2	TRBJ2-1	many	TRBD2	CASSFPLGLAGVNEQFF	TGTGCCAGCAGCTTCCCACTCGGACTAGCGGGAGTAAATGAGCAGTTCTTC
TRBV7-2	TRBJ2-7	-	TRBD2	CASSLRAGDPYEQYF	TGTGCCAGCAGCCTCCGCGCGGGAGACCCTTACGAGCAGTACTTC
TRBV20-1	TRBJ2-2	many	TRBD2	CSARDPLAGRGELFF	TGCAGTGCTAGAGATCCGCTAGCGGGAAGGGGGGAGCTGTTTTTT